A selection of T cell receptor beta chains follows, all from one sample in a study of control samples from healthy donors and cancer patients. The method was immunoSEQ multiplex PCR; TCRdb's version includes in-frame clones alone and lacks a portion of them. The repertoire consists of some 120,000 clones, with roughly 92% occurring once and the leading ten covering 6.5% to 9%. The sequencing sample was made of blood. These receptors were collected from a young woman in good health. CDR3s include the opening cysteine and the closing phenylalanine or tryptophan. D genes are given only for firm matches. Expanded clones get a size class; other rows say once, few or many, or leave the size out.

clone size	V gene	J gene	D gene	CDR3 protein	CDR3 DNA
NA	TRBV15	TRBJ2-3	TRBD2	CATKVGWEGPTDTQYF	TGTGCCACCAAAGTTGGGTGGGAGGGCCCGACAGATACGCAGTATTTT
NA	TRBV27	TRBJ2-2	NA	CASSLPGGTGELFF	TGTGCCAGCAGCCTCCCCGGGGGCACCGGGGAGCTGTTTTTT
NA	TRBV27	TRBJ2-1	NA	CASSLFGSDSGEQFF	TGTGCCAGCAGTTTATTTGGCTCGGATTCGGGTGAGCAGTTCTTC
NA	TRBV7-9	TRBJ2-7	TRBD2	CASSASGSLPYEQYF	TGTGCCAGCAGTGCTAGCGGGAGTCTTCCCTACGAGCAGTACTTC
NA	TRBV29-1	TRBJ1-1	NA	CSAEVNTEAFF	TGCAGCGCGGAGGTGAACACTGAAGCTTTCTTT
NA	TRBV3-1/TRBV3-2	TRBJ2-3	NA	CASSQTISWRGFSDTQYF	TGTGCCAGCAGCCAAACCATCTCCTGGAGGGGATTCTCAGATACGCAGTATTTT
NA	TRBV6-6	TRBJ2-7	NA	CASRPRGPRGLYEQYF	TGTGCCAGCCGTCCAAGAGGCCCGCGTGGTCTTTACGAGCAGTACTTC
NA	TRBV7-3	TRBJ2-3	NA	CASSLTRENRQYF	TGTGCCAGCAGCCTCACCCGGGAGAATCGTCAGTATTTT
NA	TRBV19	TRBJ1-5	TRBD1	CASSPGQGPNQPQHF	TGTGCCAGTAGCCCGGGACAGGGACCGAATCAGCCCCAGCATTTT
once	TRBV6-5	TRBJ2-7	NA	CASSYSSSLVYEQYF	TGTGCCAGCAGTTACTCGTCTAGCCTCGTCTACGAGCAGTACTTC
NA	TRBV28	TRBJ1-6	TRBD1	CASELKGAGKFPLHF	TGTGCCAGCGAACTTAAGGGGGCGGGGAAGTTTCCCCTCCACTTT
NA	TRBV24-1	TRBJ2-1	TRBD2	CATSEPGLANEQFF	TGTGCCACCAGTGAACCGGGACTAGCCAATGAGCAGTTCTTC
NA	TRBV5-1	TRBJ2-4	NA	CASSLLDSGIQYF	TGCGCCAGCAGCTTGCTGGACTCCGGCATTCAGTACTTC
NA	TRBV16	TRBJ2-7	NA	CASSQGTYEQYF	TGTGCCAGCAGCCAGGGAACCTACGAGCAGTACTTC
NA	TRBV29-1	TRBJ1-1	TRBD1	CSVGGQLNTEAFF	TGCAGCGTCGGGGGACAGCTTAACACTGAAGCTTTCTTT
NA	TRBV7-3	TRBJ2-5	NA	CASSLDMGETQYF	TGTGCCAGCAGCTTAGACATGGGAGAGACCCAGTACTTC
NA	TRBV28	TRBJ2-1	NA	CASGGWMNEQFF	TGTGCCAGCGGGGGTTGGATGAATGAGCAGTTCTTC
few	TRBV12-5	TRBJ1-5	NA	CASGFLDQPQHF	TGTGCTAGTGGTTTCTTAGATCAGCCCCAGCATTTT
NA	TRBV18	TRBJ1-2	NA	CASSPPRGRGFYGYTF	TGTGCCAGCTCACCACCGCGCGGTCGGGGGTTCTATGGCTACACCTTC
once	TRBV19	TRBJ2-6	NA	CASTFSTSGANVLTF	TGTGCCAGTACCTTTTCGACCTCTGGGGCCAACGTCCTGACTTTC
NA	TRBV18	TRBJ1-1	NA	CASSTGENTEAFF	TGTGCCAGCTCGACAGGAGAGAACACTGAAGCTTTCTTT
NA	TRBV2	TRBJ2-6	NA	CASRSVWDSGANVLTF	TGTGCCAGCAGGAGCGTTTGGGACTCTGGGGCCAACGTCCTGACTTTC
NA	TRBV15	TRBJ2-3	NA	CATSRDGPIGGDTQYF	TGTGCCACCAGCAGAGATGGTCCAATAGGAGGAGATACGCAGTATTTT
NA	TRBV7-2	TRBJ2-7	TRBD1	CASSYRGKGSYEQYF	TGTGCCAGCAGCTACAGGGGGAAAGGGTCCTACGAGCAGTACTTC
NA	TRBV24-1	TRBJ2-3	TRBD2	CATSDSLAGATDTQYF	TGTGCCACCAGTGATTCACTAGCGGGGGCCACAGATACGCAGTATTTT
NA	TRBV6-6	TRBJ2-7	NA	CASSLGGTRAYEQYF	TGTGCCAGCAGCCTAGGGGGGACGAGGGCGTACGAGCAGTACTTC
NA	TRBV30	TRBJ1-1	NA	CAMERTGSFLGKTEAFF	TGTGCTATGGAGAGAACAGGGAGTTTCCTAGGTAAGACTGAAGCTTTCTTT
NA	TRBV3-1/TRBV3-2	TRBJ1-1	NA	CASSQLYSEAFF	TGTGCCAGCAGCCAACTGTATAGTGAAGCTTTCTTT
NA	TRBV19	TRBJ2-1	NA	CASRAFGVWENEQFF	TGTGCCAGTAGGGCATTTGGGGTCTGGGAAAATGAGCAGTTCTTC
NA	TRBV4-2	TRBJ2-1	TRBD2	CASSTRLAGSNEQFF	TGTGCCAGCAGCACTCGACTAGCGGGAAGCAATGAGCAGTTCTTC
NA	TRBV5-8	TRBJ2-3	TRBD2	CASSLEASGSRLITDTQYF	TGTGCCAGCAGCTTGGAGGCTAGCGGGAGTCGGTTGATCACAGATACGCAGTATTTT
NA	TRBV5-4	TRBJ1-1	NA	CASSFSRGTEAFF	TGTGCCAGCAGCTTCTCGAGGGGCACTGAAGCTTTCTTT
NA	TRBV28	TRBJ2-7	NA	CASSLSGDEQYF	TGTGCCAGCAGTTTAAGTGGCGACGAGCAGTACTTC